Sequencing of this T cell receptor (beta chain) was carried out in a study of blood T cell repertoires in COVID-19. Across the study: COVID-19 samples, acute and convalescent, were from the United States, Italy and Spain. From T cells, B-cell-depleted T cells, or PBMCs came the material, which was cDNA or gDNA.

Germline CDR1 is LGHDT and CDR2 is YNNKEL (reference sequence). Trimming removed 4 bases from V and 2 bases from J, with 15 bases in between. The length of the CDR3 is 15 residues. In the original processing: It was from reference gene primer amplification that nucleated cell counts were estimated. Generated by immunoSEQ multiplex PCR, the TCRdb table keeps only in-frame clones and is missing some. V and J calls and clone size are copied from that table; D and trimming were computed from the DNA. The data show around 260,000 clones, roughly 89% seen once. The V and J genes are TRBV3-1 (or the pseudogene TRBV3-2) and TRBJ2-7, with D perhaps TRBD2 (6 bases). The TCR comes from a woman aged 40 to 50 who had recovered from COVID-19. The sequencing sample was made of peripheral blood. The CDR3 region is CASSPGVERAYEQYF. In DNA form, the CDR3 reads TGTGCCAGCAGCCCGGGGGTTGAGCGGGCCTACGAGCAGTACTTC.